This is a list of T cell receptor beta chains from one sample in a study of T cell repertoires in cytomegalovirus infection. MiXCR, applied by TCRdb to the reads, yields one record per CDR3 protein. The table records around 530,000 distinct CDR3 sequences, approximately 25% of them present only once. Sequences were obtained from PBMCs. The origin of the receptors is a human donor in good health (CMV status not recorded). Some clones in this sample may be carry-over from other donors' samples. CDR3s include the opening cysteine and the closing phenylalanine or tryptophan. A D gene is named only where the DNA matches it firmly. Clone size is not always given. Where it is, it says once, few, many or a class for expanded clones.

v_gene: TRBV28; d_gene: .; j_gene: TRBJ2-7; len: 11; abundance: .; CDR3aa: CASSQAVSLDF; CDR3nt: TGTGCCAGCAGCCAAGCGGTTTCATTGGACTTC
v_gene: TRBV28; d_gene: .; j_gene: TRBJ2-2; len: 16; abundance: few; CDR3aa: CASSPERGAGTGELFF; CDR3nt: TGTGCCAGCAGCCCCGAACGGGGGGCGGGGACCGGGGAGCTGTTTTTT
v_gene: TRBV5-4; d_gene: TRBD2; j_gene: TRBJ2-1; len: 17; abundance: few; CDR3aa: CASSLGGGTSGSHEQFF; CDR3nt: TGTGCCAGCAGCTTGGGGGGAGGGACTAGCGGGAGTCATGAGCAGTTCTTC
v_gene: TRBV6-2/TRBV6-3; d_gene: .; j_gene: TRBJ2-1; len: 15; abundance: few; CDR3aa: CASRGASGSDNEQFF; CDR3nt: TGTGCCAGCAGGGGGGCCTCAGGTAGCGACAATGAGCAGTTCTTC
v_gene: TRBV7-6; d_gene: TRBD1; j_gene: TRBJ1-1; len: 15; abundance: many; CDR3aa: CASSGQGGEPDEAFF; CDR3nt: TGTGCCAGCAGCGGACAGGGAGGGGAACCGGATGAAGCTTTCTTT
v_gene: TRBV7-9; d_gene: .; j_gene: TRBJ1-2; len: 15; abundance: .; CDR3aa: CASSLGLTANYGYTF; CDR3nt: TGTGCCAGCAGCTTAGGGTTGACAGCTAACTATGGCTACACCTTC
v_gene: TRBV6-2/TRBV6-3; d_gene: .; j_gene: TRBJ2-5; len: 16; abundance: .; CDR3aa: CASSYRRAAIQETQYF; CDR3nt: TGTGCCAGCAGTTACCGCCGGGCGGCCATACAAGAGACCCAGTACTTC
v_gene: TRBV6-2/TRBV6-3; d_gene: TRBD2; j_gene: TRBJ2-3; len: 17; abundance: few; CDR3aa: CASSSGTSGSRTDTQYF; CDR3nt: TGTGCCAGCAGTAGCGGGACTAGCGGGAGTCGCACAGATACGCAGTATTTT
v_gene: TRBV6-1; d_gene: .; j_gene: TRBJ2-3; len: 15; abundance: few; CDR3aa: CASSYPGQNTDTQYF; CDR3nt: TGTGCCAGCAGTTACCCCGGACAGAACACAGATACGCAGTATTTT
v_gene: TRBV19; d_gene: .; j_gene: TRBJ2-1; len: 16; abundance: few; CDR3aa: CASSTDRIAGNNEQFF; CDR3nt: TGTGCCAGTAGTACGGACAGGATAGCGGGAAACAATGAGCAGTTCTTC
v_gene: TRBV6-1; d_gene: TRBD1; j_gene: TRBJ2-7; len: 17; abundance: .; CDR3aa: CASSEDGTGYFPYEQYF; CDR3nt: TGTGCCAGCAGTGAAGATGGGACAGGATACTTTCCCTACGAGCAGTACTTC
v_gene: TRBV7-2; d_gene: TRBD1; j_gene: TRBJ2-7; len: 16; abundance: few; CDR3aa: CASSTTGTGGNYEQYF; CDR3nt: TGTGCCAGCAGCACAACCGGGACAGGGGGTAATTACGAGCAGTACTTC
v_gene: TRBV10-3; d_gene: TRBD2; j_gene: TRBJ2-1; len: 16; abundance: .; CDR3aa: CAINRWAGATYNEQFF; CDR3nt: TGTGCCATCAATCGGTGGGCGGGAGCGACCTACAATGAGCAGTTCTTC
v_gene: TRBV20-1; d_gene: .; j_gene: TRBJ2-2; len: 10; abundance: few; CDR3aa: CSASAGELFF; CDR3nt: TGCAGTGCTAGCGCCGGGGAGCTGTTTTTT
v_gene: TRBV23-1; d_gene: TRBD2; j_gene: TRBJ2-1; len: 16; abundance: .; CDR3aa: CASSQLSGRARNEQFF; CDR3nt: TGCGCCAGCAGTCAATTAAGCGGGAGGGCCCGCAATGAGCAGTTCTTC
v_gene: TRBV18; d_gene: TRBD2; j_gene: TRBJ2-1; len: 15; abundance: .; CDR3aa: CASSLPGLVGSEQFF; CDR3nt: TGTGCCAGCTCCCTCCCTGGACTAGTCGGATCTGAGCAGTTCTTC
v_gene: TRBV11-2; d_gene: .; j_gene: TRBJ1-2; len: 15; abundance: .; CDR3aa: CASSLGANPNYGYTF; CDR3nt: TGTGCCAGCAGCTTAGGGGCTAACCCTAACTATGGCTACACCTTC
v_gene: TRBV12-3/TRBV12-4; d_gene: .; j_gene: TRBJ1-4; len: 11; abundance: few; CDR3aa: CASARGEKLFF; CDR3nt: TGTGCCAGCGCCAGGGGTGAAAAACTGTTTTTT
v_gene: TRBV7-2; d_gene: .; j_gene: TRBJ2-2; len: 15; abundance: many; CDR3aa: CASSLAQGLTGELFF; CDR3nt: TGTGCCAGCAGCTTGGCGCAGGGTTTAACCGGGGAGCTGTTTTTT
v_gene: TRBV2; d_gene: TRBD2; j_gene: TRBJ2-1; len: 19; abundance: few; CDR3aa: CASSDPINLLAGGPNEQFF; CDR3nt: TGTGCCAGCAGTGACCCGATTAACCTCCTAGCGGGAGGGCCTAATGAGCAGTTCTTC
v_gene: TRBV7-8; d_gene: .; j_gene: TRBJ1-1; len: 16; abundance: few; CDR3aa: CASSLGSQARTSEAFF; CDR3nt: TGTGCCAGCAGCTTAGGGAGTCAGGCCCGAACGAGTGAAGCTTTCTTT
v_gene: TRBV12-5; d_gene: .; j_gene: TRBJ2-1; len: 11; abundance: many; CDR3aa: CASGLSNEQFF; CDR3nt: TGTGCTAGTGGTTTGTCCAATGAGCAGTTCTTC
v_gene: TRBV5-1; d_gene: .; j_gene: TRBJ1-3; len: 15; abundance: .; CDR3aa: CASSLAGTSGNTIYF; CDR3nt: TGCGCCAGCAGCTTGGCAGGGACCTCTGGAAACACCATATATTTT
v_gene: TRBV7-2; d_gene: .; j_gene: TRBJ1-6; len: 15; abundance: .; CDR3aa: CASTQLAGGDSPLHF; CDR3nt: TGTGCCAGCACCCAACTAGCAGGTGGGGATTCACCCCTCCACTTT
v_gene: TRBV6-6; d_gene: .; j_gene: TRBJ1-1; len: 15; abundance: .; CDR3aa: CASSYSDTPNTEAFF; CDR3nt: TGTGCCAGCAGTTACTCGGACACTCCGAACACTGAAGCTTTCTTT
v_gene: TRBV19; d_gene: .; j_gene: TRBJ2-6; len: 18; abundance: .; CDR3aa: CASSTLGQFGSGANVLTF; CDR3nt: TGTGCCAGTAGTACTTTGGGGCAGTTCGGCTCTGGGGCCAACGTCCTGACTTTC
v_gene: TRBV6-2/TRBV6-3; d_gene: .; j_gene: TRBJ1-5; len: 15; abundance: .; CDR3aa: CASSYLGANNQPQHF; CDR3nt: TGTGCCAGCAGTTACTTAGGGGCCAACAATCAGCCCCAGCATTTT
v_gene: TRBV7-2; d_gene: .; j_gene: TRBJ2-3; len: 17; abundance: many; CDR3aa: CASSLRSDYLTTDTQYF; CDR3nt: TGTGCCAGCAGCTTACGATCAGACTATCTGACGACAGATACGCAGTATTTT
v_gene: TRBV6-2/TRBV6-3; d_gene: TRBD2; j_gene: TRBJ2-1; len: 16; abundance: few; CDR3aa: CASSERAVTSGSEQFF; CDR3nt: TGTGCCAGCAGCGAGAGAGCAGTGACTAGCGGGAGCGAGCAGTTCTTC
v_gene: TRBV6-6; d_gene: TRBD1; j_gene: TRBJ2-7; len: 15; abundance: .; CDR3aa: CASRSPGQGTYEQYF; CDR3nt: TGTGCCAGCAGATCTCCGGGACAGGGGACCTACGAGCAGTACTTC
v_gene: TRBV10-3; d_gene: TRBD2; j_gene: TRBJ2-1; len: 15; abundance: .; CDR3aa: CAISALAGGPGEQFF; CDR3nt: TGTGCCATCAGCGCACTAGCGGGAGGGCCTGGTGAGCAGTTCTTC
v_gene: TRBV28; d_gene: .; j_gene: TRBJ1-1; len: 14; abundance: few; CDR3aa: CASSDYQEVFEAFF; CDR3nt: TGTGCCAGCAGTGATTACCAGGAGGTATTTGAAGCTTTCTTT
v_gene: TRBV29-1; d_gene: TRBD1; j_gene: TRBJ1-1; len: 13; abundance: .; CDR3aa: CSVEQGGDTEAFF; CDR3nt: TGCAGCGTTGAGCAGGGGGGGGACACTGAAGCTTTCTTT
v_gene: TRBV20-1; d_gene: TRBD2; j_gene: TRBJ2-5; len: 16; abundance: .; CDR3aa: CSARELGLAGEETQYF; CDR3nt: TGCAGTGCTAGAGAGTTGGGGCTAGCGGGAGAAGAGACCCAGTACTTC
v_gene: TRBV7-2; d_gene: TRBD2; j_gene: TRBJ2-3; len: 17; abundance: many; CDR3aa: CASSLLTLAGGPSMQYF; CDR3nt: TGTGCCAGCAGCTTACTGACCCTAGCGGGAGGGCCTAGTATGCAGTATTTT
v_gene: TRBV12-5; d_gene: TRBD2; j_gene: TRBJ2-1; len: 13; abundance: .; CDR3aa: CASGLDGGGEQFF; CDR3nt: TGTGCTAGTGGTTTAGATGGGGGGGGTGAGCAGTTCTTC
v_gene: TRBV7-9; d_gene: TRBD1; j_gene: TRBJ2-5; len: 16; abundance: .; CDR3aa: CASSRADREVRETQYF; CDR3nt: TGTGCCAGCAGCAGAGCGGACAGGGAGGTTCGGGAGACCCAGTACTTC
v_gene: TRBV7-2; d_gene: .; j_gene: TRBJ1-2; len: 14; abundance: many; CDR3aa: CASSLPKANYGYTF; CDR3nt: TGTGCCAGCAGCTTACCGAAAGCTAACTATGGCTACACCTTC
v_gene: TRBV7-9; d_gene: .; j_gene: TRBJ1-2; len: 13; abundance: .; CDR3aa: CASSFTGVDGYTF; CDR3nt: TGTGCCAGCAGCTTTACCGGGGTGGACGGCTACACCTTC
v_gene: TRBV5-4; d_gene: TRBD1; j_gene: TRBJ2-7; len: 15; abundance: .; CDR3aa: CASSPGDRGPYEQYF; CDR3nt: TGTGCCAGCAGCCCTGGGGACAGGGGCCCCTACGAGCAGTACTTC
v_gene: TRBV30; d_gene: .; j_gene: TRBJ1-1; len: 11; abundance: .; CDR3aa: CAWSVGTEAFF; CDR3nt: TGTGCCTGGAGTGTCGGCACTGAAGCTTTCTTT
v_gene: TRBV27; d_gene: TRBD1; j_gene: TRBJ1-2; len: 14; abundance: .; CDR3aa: CASSSNRGVSGYTF; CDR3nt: TGTGCCAGCAGTTCAAACAGGGGAGTCAGTGGCTACACCTTC
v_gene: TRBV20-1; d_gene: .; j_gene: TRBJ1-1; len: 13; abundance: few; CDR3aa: CSARAPVGTEAFF; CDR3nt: TGCAGTGCTAGAGCACCCGTGGGCACTGAAGCTTTCTTT
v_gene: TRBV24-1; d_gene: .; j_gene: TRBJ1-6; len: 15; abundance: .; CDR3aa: CATSDGRQYNSPLHF; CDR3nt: TGTGCCACCAGTGATGGAAGACAGTACAATTCACCCCTCCACTTT
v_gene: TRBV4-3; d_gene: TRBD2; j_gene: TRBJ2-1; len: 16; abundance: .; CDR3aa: CASSQERASGSNEQFF; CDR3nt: TGCGCCAGCAGCCAAGAAAGGGCTAGCGGGTCCAATGAGCAGTTCTTC
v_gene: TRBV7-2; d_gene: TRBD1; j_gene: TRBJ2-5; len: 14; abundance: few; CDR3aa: CASSKDRVQETQYF; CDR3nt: TGTGCCAGCAGCAAAGACAGGGTACAAGAGACCCAGTACTTC
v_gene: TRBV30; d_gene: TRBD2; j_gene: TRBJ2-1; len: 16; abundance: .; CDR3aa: CASTSGRKGSYNEQFF; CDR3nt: TGTGCCTCGACTAGCGGGAGGAAGGGTTCCTACAATGAGCAGTTCTTC
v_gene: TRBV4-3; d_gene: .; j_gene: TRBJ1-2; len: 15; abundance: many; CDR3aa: CASSQEERQTYGYTF; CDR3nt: TGCGCCAGCAGCCAAGAAGAACGGCAGACCTATGGCTACACCTTC
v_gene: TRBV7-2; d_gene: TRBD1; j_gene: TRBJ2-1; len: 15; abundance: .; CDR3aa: CASSLDWTGVNEQFF; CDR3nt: TGTGCCAGCAGCTTAGACTGGACAGGGGTCAATGAGCAGTTCTTC
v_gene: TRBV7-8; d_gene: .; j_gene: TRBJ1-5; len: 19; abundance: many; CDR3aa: CASSSYVRGEESWDQPQHF; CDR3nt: TGTGCCAGCAGTTCCTACGTGAGGGGAGAAGAGTCGTGGGATCAGCCCCAGCATTTT
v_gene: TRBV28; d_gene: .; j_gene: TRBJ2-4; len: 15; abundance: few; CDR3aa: CASSLPGSGGNIQYF; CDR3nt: TGTGCCAGCAGCCTCCCGGGCAGCGGAGGGAACATTCAGTACTTC
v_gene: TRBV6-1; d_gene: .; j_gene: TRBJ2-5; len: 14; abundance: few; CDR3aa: CASSRTGYQETQYF; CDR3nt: TGTGCCAGCAGCCGAACAGGGTACCAAGAGACCCAGTACTTC
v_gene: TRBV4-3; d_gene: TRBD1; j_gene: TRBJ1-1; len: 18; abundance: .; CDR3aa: CASSPQPLRTGANTEAFF; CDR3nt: TGCGCCAGCAGCCCGCAACCCCTTAGGACAGGGGCGAACACTGAAGCTTTCTTT
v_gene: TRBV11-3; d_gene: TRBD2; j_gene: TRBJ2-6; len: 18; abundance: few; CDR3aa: CASSSGLAGPSGANVLTF; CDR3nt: TGTGCCAGCAGCTCGGGACTAGCGGGACCCTCTGGGGCCAACGTCCTGACTTTC